The present T cell receptor (beta chain) was sequenced within a study of T cell responses to AZD1222 COVID-19 vaccine. For the study at large: Second-dose recipients at about 4 or about 12 weeks were treated as one pooled group. Study observations and caveats: Clonal diversity was possibly underestimated; the donors were predominantly white British and more often female. A reported finding is that nearly half of spike-specific TCRs target unmutated variant regions. Just 6 or 7 AZD1222 recipients were seropositive at baseline.

To note about this clone: Its antigen is unidentified.

The CDR3 runs 15 residues. Germline CDR1 is LGHDT and CDR2 is YNNKEL (reference sequence). After removal of 7 bases from V and 8 bases from J, the junction contained 12 bases not matched to a gene. Repertoires were generated with immunoSEQ multiplex PCR, while TCRdb's copy carries only in-frame clones and drops some. The table lists 100,000 to 150,000 clones, around 86% of them singletons. Material: peripheral blood, obtained on day 0 of AZD1222 vaccination. This rearrangement joins TRBV3-1 (or the pseudogene TRBV3-2) to TRBJ1-1; 11 bases fit TRBD1. This clonotype was sampled from an adult in good health. The CDR3 bases are TGTGCCAGCACAGACGGACAGGGGGCTAAAGTCGAAGCTTTCTTT. Amino acid sequence: CASTDGQGAKVEAFF.